The 30 T cell receptor beta chains below were found in one sample sequenced in a study of T-cell reconstitution after alpha-beta-depleted transplantation in children (dated by TCRdb to 2016 to 2018). Receptors were amplified or captured by PCR. TCRdb lists the instrument as Illumina HiSeq 2500. TCR library preparation used molecular barcoding, with unique molecular identifiers applied to normalize quantification of the TCRbeta repertoire. The public reads were reprocessed in TCRdb via fastp at Q25 and MiXCR, keeping in-frame beta chains. Rows with one shared CDR3 protein collapse into an entry with the most common genes and DNA. The sample data list hundreds of thousands of distinct CDR3 sequences, and over 10% of these were observed just once. The top ten clones comprise around 2.2% of the sample. This sample's treatment or condition label indicates: allogeneic hematopoietic cell transplantation with graft depleted of TCRalphabeta T cells and CD19 B cells.

Here the sequenced sample was PBMCs, mostly from graft donor cells, taken 360 days after TCRalphabeta/CD19-depleted stem cell transplant. The receptors were sampled from a male patient aged 10 to 17 who had a stem cell transplant for acute myeloid leukemia, so the T cells may come from the graft donor.

This clonotype has a single count. This may come from a read error, since a much larger clone is one base off. The J gene is TRBJ2-7, the V gene TRBV20-1; TRBD1 agrees at 9 bases. Germline lookup yields CDR1 DFQATT and CDR2 SNEGSKA (reference sequence). Germline trimming cut 3 bases from V and 3 bases from J; bases unmatched to any gene: 6. The CDR3 is made up of 14 amino acids. The CDR3, as DNA: TGCAGTGCTAGGCCGGGACAGGGTTACTACGAGCAGTACTTC. Protein sequence: CSARPGQGYYEQYF.

This clonotype has just a few counts. The chain joins TRBV15 to TRBJ2-7; possible D gene TRBD2, 6 bases. The CDR3 has 15 amino acids. V lost 2 bases and J lost 3, with 14 bases in between. Germline V CDR1 and CDR2: LNHNV, YYDKDF (reference sequence). The CDR3 DNA reads TGTGCCACCAGCAGATTGGCGGGATTTGGCTACGAGCAGTACTTC. Protein: CATSRLAGFGYEQYF. Combining the CDR3 with reference TRBV15 and TRBJ2-7 gives the whole variable domain DAMVIQNPRYQVTQFGKPVTLSCSQTLNHNVMYWYQQKSSQAPKLLFHYYDKDFNNEADTPDNFQSRRPNTSFCFLDIRSPGLGDTAMYLCATSRLAGFGYEQYFGPGTRLTVT.

The chain combines TRBV6-2 or TRBV6-3 with TRBJ2-4; D is ambiguous. The CDR3 covers 14 residues. V was clipped by 5 bases and J by 0 bases, with 8 bases between them. Germline V gene sequence: CDR1 MNHEY, CDR2 SVGEGT. CDR3: CASSPWGAKNIQYF. CDR3 nucleotides: TGTGCCAGCAGTCCTTGGGGAGCCAAAAACATTCAGTACTTC.

In this sample, this clonotype turned up a few times. V is TRBV20-1 and J is TRBJ2-2; D is tentatively TRBD1 or TRBD2 (5 bases each). With 0 bases removed from V and 2 bases from J, the gap between germline ends came to 10 bases. The germline gives CDR1 DFQATT, CDR2 SNEGSKA (reference sequence). The CDR3 length is 15 residues. The CDR3 reads CSARDDGANTGELFF. The DNA of the CDR3 is TGCAGTGCTAGAGATGACGGGGCAAACACCGGGGAGCTGTTTTTT.

The CDR3, as DNA: TGTGCTTATGGGTCGGCCTACGAGCAGTACTTC. Protein product: CAYGSAYEQYF. This chain links TRBV28 with TRBJ2-7; D uncertain. The germline V gene has CDR1 MDHEN and CDR2 SYDVKM. CDR3 length: 11 residues. The complete variable domain, with remaining parts taken from reference TRBV28 and TRBJ2-7, reads DVKVTQSSRYLVKRTGEKVFLECVQDMDHENMFWYRQDPGLGLRLIYFSYDVKMKEKGDIPEGYSVSREKKERFSLILESASTNQTSMYLCAYGSAYEQYFGPGTRLTVT.

This clonotype appeared a few times. The J gene is TRBJ2-3, the V gene TRBV11-2; 7 bases are shared with TRBD2. V trimming: 5 bases; J trimming: 4 bases; junction bases outside the gene matches: 9. CDR3 size: 15 residues. Germline CDR1 and CDR2: SGHAT and FQNNGV. CDR3 coding DNA: TGTGCCAGCAGCCGAATAAGCGGGATGGCAGATACGCAGTATTTT. This codes for CASSRISGMADTQYF.

This clonotype was observed a handful of times. This sequence joins TRBV12-3 or TRBV12-4 and TRBJ2-5; TRBD1 agrees at 7 bases. V dropped 7 bases and J dropped 5; count of bases not matched to a gene: 13. The CDR3 length is 15 residues. The CDR3 nucleotides are TGTGCCAGCACCTCTCTCTTAGGGGGCGGGGAGACCCAGTACTTC. Translation: CASTSLLGGGETQYF.

This clonotype was detected a few times. The chain carries TRBV9 and TRBJ2-7; 10 bases are shared with TRBD2. V lost 0 bases to trimming and J lost 6 bases; unmatched junction nucleotides: 6. The CDR3 runs 15 residues. Germline lookup yields CDR1 SGDLS and CDR2 YYNGEE. The CDR3 here is CASSVVAGGLGEQYF. For the CDR3, the DNA is TGTGCCAGCAGCGTAGTAGCGGGAGGACTGGGCGAGCAGTACTTC.

This chain connects TRBV9 to TRBJ2-1; the D is unclear. There are 16 residues in the CDR3. Trimming left V 0 bases short and J 8 bases short, with 18 bases between. Germline loops: CDR1 SGDLS, CDR2 YYNGEE. The CDR3 region is CASSVVRSESVDEQFF. CDR3 sequence (DNA): TGTGCCAGCAGCGTAGTTCGGAGCGAGAGTGTGGATGAGCAGTTCTTC.

The chain carries TRBV9 and TRBJ2-2; a possible D gene is TRBD2 (6 bases). Germline assignment: CDR1 SGDLS and CDR2 YYNGEE. The germline V and J ends were trimmed by 0 bases and 6 bases, with 9 bases remaining between them. The CDR3 length is 14 residues. The CDR3 DNA is TGTGCCAGCAGCGTAGCTACGGGGGCCGGGGAGCTGTTTTTT. Protein product: CASSVATGAGELFF.

The sample holds a few counts of this clonotype. The chain joins TRBV3-1 to TRBJ2-7; D possibly corresponds to TRBD1 (5 bases). CDR1 is LGHDT, CDR2 YNNKEL, per germline (reference sequence). The ends were cut back, 1 base at V and 4 bases at J, with 11 bases in the middle. This CDR3 region has 14 residues. This CDR3 is CASSQAGNLYEQYF. The DNA for the CDR3 is TGTGCCAGCAGCCAAGCAGGGAACCTTTACGAGCAGTACTTC.

The J gene is TRBJ2-7, the V gene TRBV7-8; D may be TRBD2 (6 bases). Germline V CDR1 and CDR2: SGHVS, FQNEAQ. CDR3 length: 17 residues. V shed 1 base and J shed 2 bases, with 18 bases lying between them. CDR3 coding DNA: TGTGCCAGCAGCTTAGGTGGGGCGGGACTTCACCCCTACGAGCAGTACTTC. Protein sequence: CASSLGGAGLHPYEQYF.

This chain joins TRBV5-6 and TRBJ2-3; 7 nucleotides match TRBD1. Germline loops: CDR1 SGHDT, CDR2 YYEEEE. The length of the CDR3 is 13 residues. V was clipped by 3 bases and J by 5 bases; unmatched bases: 3. CDR3 sequence: CASSSDRVDTQYF. The CDR3 nucleotides are TGTGCCAGCAGCTCAGACAGGGTAGATACGCAGTATTTT. Full variable domain (missing parts from reference TRBV5-6 and TRBJ2-3): DAGVTQSPTHLIKTRGQQVTLRCSPKSGHDTVSWYQQALGQGPQFIFQYYEEEERQRGNFPDRFSGHQFPNYSSELNVNALLLGDSALYLCASSSDRVDTQYFGPGTRLTVL.

The rearrangement joins TRBV20-1 to TRBJ1-2; possible D gene TRBD1, 5 bases. Germline V lookup: CDR1 DFQATT, CDR2 SNEGSKA (reference sequence). CDR3 length: 11 amino acids. V was clipped by 5 bases and J by 8 bases, with 12 bases between them. This CDR3 is CSAGRGFGYTF. As DNA, the CDR3 is TGCAGTGCTGGAAGGGGTTTCGGCTACACCTTC.

This clonotype was seen only a few times. The gene calls are TRBV27 and TRBJ2-6, with D unclear. Trimming removed 2 bases at V and 2 bases at J, with 7 bases between. Looked up from germline, CDR1 is MNHEY and CDR2 is SMNVEV (reference sequence). CDR3 length equals 15 residues. The CDR3 is CASSLGRAGANVLTF. CDR3 DNA: TGTGCCAGCAGTTTAGGTCGGGCTGGGGCCAACGTCCTGACTTTC.

In this sample, this clonotype turned up a few times. V usage is TRBV14 and J usage is TRBJ2-7, with D hard to call. Trimming took 1 base from V and 2 from J, leaving 9 bases between them. Germline V gene data show CDR1 as SGHDN and CDR2 as FVKESK. The CDR3 has 14 amino acids. The CDR3, as DNA: TGTGCCAGCAGCCAAGGGCAGAGCGCCTACGAGCAGTACTTC. It yields the protein CASSQGQSAYEQYF. The variable domain in full, completed from reference TRBV14 and TRBJ2-7, reads EAGVTQFPSHSVIEKGQTVTLRCDPISGHDNLYWYRRVMGKEIKFLLHFVKESKQDESGMPNNRFLAERTGGTYSTLKVQPAELEDSGVYFCASSQGQSAYEQYFGPGTRLTVT.

The rearrangement links TRBV27 to TRBJ2-7; 9 nucleotides align to TRBD2. J lost 3 bases, V lost 5 bases, and 8 bases had no gene match. The CDR3 loop spans 15 amino acids. Germline CDR1 reads MNHEY; CDR2 reads SMNVEV (reference sequence). The CDR3 nucleotides are TGTGCCAGCAGTCCCATCAGACTAGCGGTCTACGAGCAGTACTTC. Translated: CASSPIRLAVYEQYF.

This clonotype was detected ten times or more. The chain recombines TRBV29-1 with TRBJ2-1; possibly TRBD2 for D (5 bases). The CDR3 totals 12 residues. The V and J ends lost 7 bases and 4 bases respectively, with 11 bases between them. Per germline, CDR1 SQVTM and CDR2 ANQGSEA. The CDR3 here is CSAGLEYNEQFF. The CDR3 nucleotides read TGCAGCGCTGGACTCGAATACAATGAGCAGTTCTTC.

The chain links TRBV29-1 to TRBJ1-3; no reliable D call. CDR1 SQVTM and CDR2 ANQGSEA come from the germline V gene. This CDR3 comprises 13 residues. V lost 4 bases and J 4 bases, leaving 11 bases between the germline ends. The CDR3 spells CSVGGKAGNTIYF. CDR3 coding DNA: TGCAGCGTTGGCGGGAAGGCGGGAAACACCATATATTTT.

This clonotype was counted at least ten times. The V gene is TRBV4-2, the J gene TRBJ2-1; TRBD2 might be the D (5 bases). Germline assignment: CDR1 LGHNA and CDR2 YNFKEQ. Trimming cost V 1 base and J 5 bases, with 15 bases left between them. CDR3 length: 16 residues. CDR3 nucleotide sequence: TGTGCCAGCAGCCAAGTTCGAGGACTCGCCAACAATGAGCAGTTCTTC. Protein product: CASSQVRGLANNEQFF.

This clonotype was detected a few times. This chain links TRBV9 with TRBJ2-7, with a weak D call TRBD1 (7 bases). In germline, CDR1 is SGDLS, CDR2 YYNGEE. V lost 2 bases and J lost 6, with 9 bases in between. CDR3 size: 12 residues. The CDR3 sequence: CASSVQGGEQYF. Here the CDR3 DNA reads TGTGCCAGCAGCGTCCAGGGGGGCGAGCAGTACTTC.

This clonotype has only a few counts. This chain links TRBV29-1 with TRBJ2-1; TRBD2 matches 8 bases. V lost 7 bases, J lost 6 bases, and 5 bases stayed unmatched. In germline, CDR1 is SQVTM, CDR2 ANQGSEA. CDR3 size: 12 residues. The CDR3 loop reads CSAWSGSNEQFF. CDR3 in DNA: TGCAGCGCCTGGAGCGGGAGCAATGAGCAGTTCTTC.

A few counts support this clonotype. CDR3 nucleotide sequence: TGTGCCAGCAGTTTTTCTGGGAGCAATCAGCCCCAGCATTTT. It specifies CASSFSGSNQPQHF. J is TRBJ1-5 and V is TRBV28; the D is unclear. V was shortened by 3 bases and J by 1 base, with 7 bases between the two germline ends. Germline V gene data show CDR1 as MDHEN and CDR2 as SYDVKM. CDR3 length equals 14 residues.

This clonotype has only a few counts. The J gene is TRBJ2-1, the V gene TRBV28; tentative D call: TRBD2 (6 bases). This CDR3 contains 14 residues. Between the trimmed V and J ends, which lost 5 bases and 7 bases, there was a span of 15 bases. The germline V gene has CDR1 MDHEN and CDR2 SYDVKM. The CDR3 DNA is TGTGCCAGCAGTCCTGGGACTTTTATGAATGAGCAGTTCTTC. As protein: CASSPGTFMNEQFF.

The genes are TRBV12-3 or TRBV12-4 and TRBJ2-5; no reliable D call. Trimming removed 3 bases from V and 1 base from J, with 9 bases in between. The CDR3 totals 14 residues. In nucleotides, the CDR3 is TGTGCCAGCAGTTTGCCACGAACCCAAGAGACCCAGTACTTC. Translation gives CASSLPRTQETQYF.

This clonotype was seen a few times. This chain uses TRBV28 with TRBJ2-1; TRBD1 might be the D (6 bases). CDR3 length: 15 amino acids. V was trimmed by 1 base and J by 5 bases, leaving 12 bases between them. CDR1 and CDR2 (germline): MDHEN, SYDVKM. For the CDR3, the DNA is TGTGCCAGCAGTTTATTCAGGGGCAACGACAATGAGCAGTTCTTC. Translated: CASSLFRGNDNEQFF.

The V call is TRBV10-3, the J call TRBJ2-2; 7 positions match TRBD2. This CDR3 has 13 residues. Looked up from germline, CDR1 is ENHRY and CDR2 is SYGVKD. V shed 8 bases, J shed 0 bases, and the junction held 0 bases outside the gene matches. In DNA, the CDR3 is TGTGCCATCGGACTAGCGAACACCGGGGAGCTGTTTTTT. It codes for CAIGLANTGELFF.

This clonotype was counted a few times. This chain links TRBV5-1 with TRBJ2-1; 10 bases map to TRBD2. After removal of 7 bases from V and 8 bases from J, the junction contained 12 bases not matched to a gene. The CDR3 runs to 15 residues. Per germline, CDR1 SGHRS and CDR2 YFSETQ. The CDR3 nucleotides read TGCGCCAGCGGCCCCCTGCTAGCGGGAGTGCATGAGCAGTTCTTC. This translates into CASGPLLAGVHEQFF.

The CDR3, as DNA: TGTGCCAGCAGTTACCTCCGGACTAGCGGGGGAGGCCCCATAGCCAAAAACATTCAGTACTTC. Protein: CASSYLRTSGGGPIAKNIQYF. V usage is TRBV6-5 and J usage is TRBJ2-4; TRBD2 matches at 13 bases. This CDR3 has 21 amino acids. The J segment lost 0 bases and the V segment lost 2 bases, leaving 13 bases of the junction unmatched. CDR1 and CDR2 (germline): MNHEY, SVGAGI.

This clonotype was counted a few times. The genes are TRBV5-1 and TRBJ1-1; no definite D call. The CDR3 totals 13 residues. CDR1 is SGHRS, CDR2 YFSETQ, per germline. Trimming stripped 0 bases from V and 8 bases from J, with 11 bases between. CDR3 residues: CASSLVRGVEAFF. The CDR3 DNA sequence: TGCGCCAGCAGCTTGGTACGTGGAGTGGAAGCTTTCTTT.